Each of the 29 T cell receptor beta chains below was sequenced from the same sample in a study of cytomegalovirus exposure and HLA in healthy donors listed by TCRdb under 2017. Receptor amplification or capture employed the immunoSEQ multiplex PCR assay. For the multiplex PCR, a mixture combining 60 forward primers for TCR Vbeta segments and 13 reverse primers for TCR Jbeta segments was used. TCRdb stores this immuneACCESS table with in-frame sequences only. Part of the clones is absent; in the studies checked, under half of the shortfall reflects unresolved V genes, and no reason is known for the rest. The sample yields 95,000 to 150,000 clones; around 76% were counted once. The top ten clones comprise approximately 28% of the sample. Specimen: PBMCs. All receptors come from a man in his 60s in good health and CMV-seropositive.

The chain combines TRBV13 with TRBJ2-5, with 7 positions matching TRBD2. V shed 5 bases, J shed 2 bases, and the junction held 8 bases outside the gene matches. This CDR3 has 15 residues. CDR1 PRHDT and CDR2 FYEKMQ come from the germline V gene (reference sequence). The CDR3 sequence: CASSPGEGQQETQYF. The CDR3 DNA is TGTGCCAGCAGCCCCGGGGAGGGCCAACAAGAGACCCAGTACTTC.

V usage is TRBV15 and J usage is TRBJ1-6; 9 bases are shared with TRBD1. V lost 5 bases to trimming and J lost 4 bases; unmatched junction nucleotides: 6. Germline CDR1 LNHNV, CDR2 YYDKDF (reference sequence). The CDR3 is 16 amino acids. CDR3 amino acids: CATSGGQGLYNSPLHF. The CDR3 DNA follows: TGTGCCACCAGCGGGGGACAGGGACTTTATAATTCACCCCTCCACTTT.

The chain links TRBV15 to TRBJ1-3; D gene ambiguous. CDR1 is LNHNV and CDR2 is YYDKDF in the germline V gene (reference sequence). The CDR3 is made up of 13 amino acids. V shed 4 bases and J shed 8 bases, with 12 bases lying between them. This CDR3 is CATSTRVLDTIYF. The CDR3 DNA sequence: TGTGCCACCAGCACCCGGGTGTTGGACACCATATATTTT.

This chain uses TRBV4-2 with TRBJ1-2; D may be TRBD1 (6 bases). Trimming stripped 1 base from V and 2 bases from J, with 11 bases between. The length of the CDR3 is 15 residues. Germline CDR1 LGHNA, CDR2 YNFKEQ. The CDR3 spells CASSQVAGENYGYTF. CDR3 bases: TGTGCCAGCAGCCAAGTGGCAGGGGAGAACTATGGCTACACCTTC.

The CDR3 reads CASSKRTSGGSDTQYF. CDR3 coding DNA: TGTGCCAGCAGTAAGCGGACTAGCGGGGGGTCAGATACGCAGTATTTT. V gene TRBV6-6 combines with J gene TRBJ2-3; 14 nucleotides line up with TRBD2. The CDR3 runs to 16 residues. Germline values: CDR1 MNHNY, CDR2 SVGAGI (reference sequence). Trimming at V came to 5 bases and at J to 4 bases, leaving 5 bases not matched to a gene.

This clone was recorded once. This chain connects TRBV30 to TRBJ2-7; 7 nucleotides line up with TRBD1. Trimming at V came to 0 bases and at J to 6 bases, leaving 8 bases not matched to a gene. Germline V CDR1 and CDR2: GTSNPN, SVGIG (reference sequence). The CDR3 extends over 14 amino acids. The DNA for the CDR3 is TGTGCCTGGAGTGTCCGAGGGGGCTTGGTCGAGCAGTACTTC. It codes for CAWSVRGGLVEQYF.

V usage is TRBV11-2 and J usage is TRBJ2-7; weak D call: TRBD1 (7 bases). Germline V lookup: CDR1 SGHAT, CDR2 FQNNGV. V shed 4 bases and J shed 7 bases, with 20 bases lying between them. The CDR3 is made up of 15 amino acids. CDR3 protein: CASSSSAVQGTEQYF. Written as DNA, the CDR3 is TGTGCCAGCAGCTCCTCAGCTGTACAGGGGACTGAGCAGTACTTC.

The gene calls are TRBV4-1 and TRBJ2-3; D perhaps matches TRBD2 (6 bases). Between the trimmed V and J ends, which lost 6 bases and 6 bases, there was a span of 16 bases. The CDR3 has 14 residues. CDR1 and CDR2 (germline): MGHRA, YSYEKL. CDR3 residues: CASREGLASDTQYF. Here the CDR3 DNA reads TGCGCCAGCAGAGAGGGGCTAGCGTCGGATACGCAGTATTTT.

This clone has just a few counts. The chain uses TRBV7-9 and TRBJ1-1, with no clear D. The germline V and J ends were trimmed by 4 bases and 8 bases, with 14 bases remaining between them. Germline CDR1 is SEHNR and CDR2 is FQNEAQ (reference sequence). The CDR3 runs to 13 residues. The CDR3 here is CASSSVAGWEAFF. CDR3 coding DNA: TGTGCCAGCAGCTCGGTGGCGGGGTGGGAAGCTTTCTTT.

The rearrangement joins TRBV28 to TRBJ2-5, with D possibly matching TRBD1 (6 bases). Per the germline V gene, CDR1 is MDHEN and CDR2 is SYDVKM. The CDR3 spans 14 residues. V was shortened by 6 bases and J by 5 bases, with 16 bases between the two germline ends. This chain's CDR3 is CASSLQGLQETQYF. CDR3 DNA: TGTGCCAGCAGCCTACAGGGATTACAGGAGACCCAGTACTTC.

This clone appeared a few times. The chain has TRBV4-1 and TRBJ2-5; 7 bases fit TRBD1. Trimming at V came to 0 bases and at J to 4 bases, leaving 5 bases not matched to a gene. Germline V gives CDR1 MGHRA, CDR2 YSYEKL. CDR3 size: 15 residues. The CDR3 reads CASSQEGGRGETQYF. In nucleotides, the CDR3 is TGCGCCAGCAGCCAAGAAGGGGGCCGGGGAGAGACCCAGTACTTC.

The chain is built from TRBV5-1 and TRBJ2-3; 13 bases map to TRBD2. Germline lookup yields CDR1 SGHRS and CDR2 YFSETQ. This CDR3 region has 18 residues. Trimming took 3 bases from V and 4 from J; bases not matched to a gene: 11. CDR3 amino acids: CASSWRTSGGVSPDTQYF. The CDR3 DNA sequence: TGCGCCAGCAGCTGGAGAACTAGCGGGGGGGTTTCCCCAGATACGCAGTATTTT.

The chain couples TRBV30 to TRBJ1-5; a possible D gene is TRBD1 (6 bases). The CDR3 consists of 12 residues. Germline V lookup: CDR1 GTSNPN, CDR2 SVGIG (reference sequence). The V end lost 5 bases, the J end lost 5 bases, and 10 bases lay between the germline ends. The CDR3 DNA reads TGTGCCTGGGCGACAGGACATCAGCCCCAGCATTTT. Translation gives CAWATGHQPQHF. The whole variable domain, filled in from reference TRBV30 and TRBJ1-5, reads SQTIHQWPATLVQPVGSPLSLECTVEGTSNPNLYWYRQAAGRGLQLLFYSVGIGQISSEVPQNLSASRPQDRQFILSSKKLLLSDSGFYLCAWATGHQPQHFGDGTRLSIL.

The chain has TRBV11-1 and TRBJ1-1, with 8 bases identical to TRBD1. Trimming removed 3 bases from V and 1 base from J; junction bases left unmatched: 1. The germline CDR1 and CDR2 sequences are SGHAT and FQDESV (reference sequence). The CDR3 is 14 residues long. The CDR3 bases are TGTGCCAGCAGCTTGGACAGGGCGAACACTGAAGCTTTCTTT. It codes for CASSLDRANTEAFF. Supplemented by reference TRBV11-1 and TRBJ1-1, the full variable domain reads EAEVAQSPRYKITEKSQAVAFWCDPISGHATLYWYRQILGQGPELLVQFQDESVVDDSQLPKDRFSAERLKGVDSTLKIQPAELGDSAMYLCASSLDRANTEAFFGQGTRLTVV.

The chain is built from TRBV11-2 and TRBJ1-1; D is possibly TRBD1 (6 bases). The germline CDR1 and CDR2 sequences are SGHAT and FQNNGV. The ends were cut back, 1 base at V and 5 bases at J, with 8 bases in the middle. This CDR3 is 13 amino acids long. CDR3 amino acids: CASSLGRGTEAFF. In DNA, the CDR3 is TGTGCCAGCAGCTTAGGTAGGGGGACTGAAGCTTTCTTT.

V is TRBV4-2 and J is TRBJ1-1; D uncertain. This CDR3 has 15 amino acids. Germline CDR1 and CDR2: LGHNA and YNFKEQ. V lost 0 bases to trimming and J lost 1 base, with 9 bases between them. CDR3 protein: CASSQDQRGNTEAFF. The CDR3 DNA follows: TGTGCCAGCAGCCAAGATCAGCGAGGGAACACTGAAGCTTTCTTT.

The CDR3 DNA follows: TGTGCCAGCAGTTTCGACAGGGAAAATTCACCCCTCCACTTT. Translation: CASSFDRENSPLHF. J is TRBJ1-6 and V is TRBV27; 7 bases are shared with TRBD1. Germline assignment: CDR1 MNHEY and CDR2 SMNVEV (reference sequence). V gave up 3 bases and J gave up 7 bases; unmatched junction bases: 3. There are 14 residues in the CDR3.

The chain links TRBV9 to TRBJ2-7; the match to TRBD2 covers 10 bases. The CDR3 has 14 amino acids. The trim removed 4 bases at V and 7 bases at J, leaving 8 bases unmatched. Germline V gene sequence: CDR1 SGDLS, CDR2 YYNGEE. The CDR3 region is CASSMSGRAGEQYF. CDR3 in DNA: TGTGCCAGCAGCATGAGCGGGAGGGCCGGTGAGCAGTACTTC.

CDR3 region: CASSYRDYEKLFF. The CDR3 DNA follows: TGTGCCAGCAGTTACAGGGATTATGAAAAACTGTTTTTT. The V and J genes are TRBV2 and TRBJ1-4; weak D call: TRBD1 (6 bases). The CDR3 runs 13 residues. Trimming took 5 bases from V and 6 from J, leaving 10 bases between them. CDR1 and CDR2 from the germline V gene are SNHLY and FYNNEI.

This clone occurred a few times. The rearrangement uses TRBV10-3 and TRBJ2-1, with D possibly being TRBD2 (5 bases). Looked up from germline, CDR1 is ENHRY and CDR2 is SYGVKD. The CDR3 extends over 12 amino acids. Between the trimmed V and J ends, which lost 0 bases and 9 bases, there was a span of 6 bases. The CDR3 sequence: CAISESLAEQFF. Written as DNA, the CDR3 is TGTGCCATCAGTGAGTCCCTAGCTGAGCAGTTCTTC.

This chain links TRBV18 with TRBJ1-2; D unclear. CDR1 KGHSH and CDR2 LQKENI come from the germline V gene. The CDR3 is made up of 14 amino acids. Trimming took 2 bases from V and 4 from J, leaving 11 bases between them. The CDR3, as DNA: TGTGCCAGCTCACCAGCGGAGAGTATCTATGGCTACACCTTC. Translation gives CASSPAESIYGYTF.

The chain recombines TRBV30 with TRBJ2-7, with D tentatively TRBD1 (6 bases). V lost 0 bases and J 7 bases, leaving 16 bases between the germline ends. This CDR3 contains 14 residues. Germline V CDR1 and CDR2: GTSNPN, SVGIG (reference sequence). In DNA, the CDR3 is TGTGCCTGGAGTGTGGGGGCCGGATTAGAAGAGCAGTACTTC. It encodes CAWSVGAGLEEQYF.

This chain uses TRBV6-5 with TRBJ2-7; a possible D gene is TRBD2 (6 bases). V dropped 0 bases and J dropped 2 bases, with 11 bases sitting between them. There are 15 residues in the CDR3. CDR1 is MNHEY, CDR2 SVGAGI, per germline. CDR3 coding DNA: TGTGCCAGCAGTTACTCGTGGCTAGCGCCCTACGAGCAGTACTTC. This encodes CASSYSWLAPYEQYF.

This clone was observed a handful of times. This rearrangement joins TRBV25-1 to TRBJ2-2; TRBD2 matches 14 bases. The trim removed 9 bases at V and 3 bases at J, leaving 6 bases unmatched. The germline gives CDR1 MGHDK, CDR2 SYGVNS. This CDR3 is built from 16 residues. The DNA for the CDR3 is TGTGCCAGTATGGGACTAGCGGGGGTTTACACCGGGGAGCTGTTTTTT. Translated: CASMGLAGVYTGELFF.

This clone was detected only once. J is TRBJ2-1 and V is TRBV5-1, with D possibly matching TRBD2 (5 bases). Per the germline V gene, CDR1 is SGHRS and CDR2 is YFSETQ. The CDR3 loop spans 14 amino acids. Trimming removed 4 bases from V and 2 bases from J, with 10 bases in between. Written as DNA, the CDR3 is TGCGCCAGCAGCCATCCCGGGGCCTACAATGAGCAGTTCTTC. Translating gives CASSHPGAYNEQFF. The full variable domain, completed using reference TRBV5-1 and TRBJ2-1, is KAGVTQTPRYLIKTRGQQVTLSCSPISGHRSVSWYQQTPGQGLQFLFEYFSETQRNKGNFPGRFSGRQFSNSRSEMNVSTLELGDSALYLCASSHPGAYNEQFFGPGTRLTVL.

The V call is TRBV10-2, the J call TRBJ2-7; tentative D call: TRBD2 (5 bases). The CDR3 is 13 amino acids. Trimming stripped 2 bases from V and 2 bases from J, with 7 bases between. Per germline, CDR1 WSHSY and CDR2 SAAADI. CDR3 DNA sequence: TGCGCCAGCAGTGAGAGGGAGCCCTACGAGCAGTACTTC. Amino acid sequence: CASSEREPYEQYF.

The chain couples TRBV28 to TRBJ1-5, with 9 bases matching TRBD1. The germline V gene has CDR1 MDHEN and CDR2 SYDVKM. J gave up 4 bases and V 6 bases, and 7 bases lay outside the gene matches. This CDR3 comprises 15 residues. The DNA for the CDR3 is TGTGCCAGCAGCCCCACAGGGGGCAGGAATCAGCCCCAGCATTTT. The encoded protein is CASSPTGGRNQPQHF.

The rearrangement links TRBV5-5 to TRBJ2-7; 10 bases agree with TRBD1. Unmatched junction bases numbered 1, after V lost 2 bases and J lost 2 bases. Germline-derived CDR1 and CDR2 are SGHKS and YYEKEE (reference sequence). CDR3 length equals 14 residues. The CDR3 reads CASSFGTGAYEQYF. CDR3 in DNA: TGTGCCAGCAGCTTCGGGACAGGGGCCTACGAGCAGTACTTC. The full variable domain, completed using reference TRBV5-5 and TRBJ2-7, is DAGVTQSPTHLIKTRGQQVTLRCSPISGHKSVSWYQQVLGQGPQFIFQYYEKEERGRGNFPDRFSARQFPNYSSELNVNALLLGDSALYLCASSFGTGAYEQYFGPGTRLTVT.

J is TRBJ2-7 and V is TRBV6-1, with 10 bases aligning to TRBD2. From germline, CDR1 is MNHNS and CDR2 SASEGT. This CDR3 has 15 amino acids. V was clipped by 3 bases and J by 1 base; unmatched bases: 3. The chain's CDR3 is CASSDSTSGSYEQYF. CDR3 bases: TGTGCCAGCAGTGACTCGACTAGCGGGTCCTACGAGCAGTACTTC.